The 20 T cell receptor beta chains below all came from one sample that was sequenced in a study of lymphopenia after photon versus proton radiotherapy. The method was immunoSEQ multiplex PCR; TCRdb's version includes in-frame clones alone and lacks a portion of them. Seen here are about 160,000 clones, approximately 91% observed once, and the top ten hold 4% to 5%. Source: peripheral blood, taken from a patient treated with photon-based radiotherapy. These receptor sequences come from a man aged 45 to 65 with gastric cancer.

The chain links TRBV29-1 to TRBJ2-5; 12 bases match TRBD2. The germline gives CDR1 SQVTM, CDR2 ANQGSEA. CDR3 length: 17 residues. With 8 bases clipped from V and 5 bases from J, the junction kept 18 bases outside the gene matches. The chain's CDR3 is CSILDPRLAGGRETQYF. The CDR3 DNA reads TGCAGCATCCTGGACCCCAGGCTAGCGGGAGGGCGGGAGACCCAGTACTTC.

The rearrangement uses TRBV2 and TRBJ1-2; D remains unclear. Trimming pared 3 bases from V and 8 bases from J, leaving 7 bases between. There are 11 residues in the CDR3. CDR1 is SNHLY, CDR2 FYNNEI, per germline. The CDR3 loop reads CASSERSGYTF. CDR3 nucleotide sequence: TGTGCCAGCAGTGAGAGGAGCGGCTACACCTTC. Drawing the rest from reference TRBV2 and TRBJ1-2, the complete variable domain is EPEVTQTPSHQVTQMGQEVILRCVPISNHLYFYWYRQILGQKVEFLVSFYNNEISEKSEIFDDQFSVERPDGSNFTLKIRSTKLEDSAMYFCASSERSGYTFGSGTRLTVV.

A single count supports this clone. V is TRBV19 and J is TRBJ1-5, with a possible D match to TRBD1 (5 bases). V gave up 6 bases and J gave up 4 bases, with 13 bases separating them. Germline-derived CDR1 and CDR2 are LNHDA and SQIVND (reference sequence). CDR3 length: 14 residues. The CDR3 coding sequence is TGTGCCAGTAGGGGACGGTTAGAGAATCAGCCCCAGCATTTT. Translating gives CASRGRLENQPQHF.

This clone was counted only a few times. CDR3 amino acids: CASSLAMAAYGYTF. The CDR3 bases are TGTGCCAGCAGCTTGGCCATGGCAGCGTATGGCTACACCTTC. The chain combines TRBV5-5 with TRBJ1-2, with D unresolved. Germline values: CDR1 SGHKS, CDR2 YYEKEE (reference sequence). This CDR3 spans 14 amino acids. Trimming pared 0 bases from V and 5 bases from J, leaving 11 bases between.

CDR3 nucleotide sequence: TGTGCCAGCAGTTTAAGGGAGGGGGGCAATCAGCCCCAGCATTTT. This gives the protein CASSLREGGNQPQHF. The chain joins TRBV27 to TRBJ1-5; D is perhaps TRBD1 (6 bases). CDR1 and CDR2 (germline): MNHEY, SMNVEV (reference sequence). This CDR3 spans 15 amino acids. V lost 2 bases and J lost 2, with 10 bases in between.

The chain's CDR3 is CASSLGTTSGTTDTQYF. The CDR3 nucleotides read TGTGCCAGCAGCTTGGGCACGACTAGCGGGACCACAGATACGCAGTATTTT. This chain connects TRBV5-4 to TRBJ2-3, with TRBD2 matching 11 bases. Germline V gene sequence: CDR1 SGHNT, CDR2 YYREEE (reference sequence). V lost 0 bases, J lost 2 bases, and 5 bases stayed unmatched. The CDR3 is 17 amino acids.

This clone was recorded once. The chain carries TRBV5-8 and TRBJ2-1; 10 nucleotides line up with TRBD1. The V segment lost 7 bases and the J segment 8 bases; nucleotides outside the gene matches: 9. This CDR3 is 14 amino acids long. Germline CDR1 is SGHTS and CDR2 is YDEGEE. CDR3 sequence: CASSPWGTGDEQFF. CDR3 in DNA: TGTGCCAGCTCACCTTGGGGGACAGGGGATGAGCAGTTCTTC.

The chain recombines TRBV5-1 with TRBJ1-4; D remains unclear. The CDR3 has 12 residues. The V gene lost 4 bases and the J gene lost 17 bases, with 18 bases spanning the gap. The germline V gene encodes CDR1 SGHRS and CDR2 YFSETQ. CDR3 in DNA: TGCGCCAGCAGCCCTCCCTCAAAGAGCATTTTTTTT. Protein sequence: CASSPPSKSIFF.

The chain is built from TRBV5-4 and TRBJ2-3; 9 bases match TRBD1. The CDR3 covers 14 residues. The germline V gene encodes CDR1 SGHNT and CDR2 YYREEE (reference sequence). Germline trimming cut 2 bases from V and 5 bases from J; bases unmatched to any gene: 3. The DNA for the CDR3 is TGTGCCAGCAGCTTTGGACAGGGGTTAGATACGCAGTATTTT. Translating it yields CASSFGQGLDTQYF. Based on the CDR3 plus reference TRBV5-4 and TRBJ2-3, the full variable domain is ETGVTQSPTHLIKTRGQQVTLRCSSQSGHNTVSWYQQALGQGPQFIFQYYREEENGRGNFPPRFSGLQFPNYSSELNVNALELDDSALYLCASSFGQGLDTQYFGPGTRLTVL.

The chain couples TRBV19 to TRBJ2-4; perhaps TRBD1 as D (6 bases). This CDR3 has 16 residues. Deletions cut 1 base from V and 0 bases from J, with 10 bases between. CDR1 and CDR2 from the germline V gene are LNHDA and SQIVND (reference sequence). CDR3 nucleotide sequence: TGTGCCAGTAGTATAGGGACAGTTCTAGCCAAAAACATTCAGTACTTC. It specifies CASSIGTVLAKNIQYF. Combining the CDR3 with reference TRBV19 and TRBJ2-4 gives the whole variable domain DGGITQSPKYLFRKEGQNVTLSCEQNLNHDAMYWYRQDPGQGLRLIYYSQIVNDFQKGDIAEGYSVSREKKESFPLTVTSAQKNPTAFYLCASSIGTVLAKNIQYFGAGTRLSVL.

This sequence joins TRBV5-4 and TRBJ2-1, with 8 bases that match TRBD1. Trimming at V came to 2 bases and at J to 3 bases, leaving 7 bases not matched to a gene. The CDR3 consists of 16 residues. Germline-derived CDR1 and CDR2 are SGHNT and YYREEE (reference sequence). The CDR3 loop reads CASSFRQGRNYNEQFF. In nucleotides, the CDR3 is TGTGCCAGCAGCTTTCGACAGGGGCGCAACTACAATGAGCAGTTCTTC. The complete variable domain, with remaining parts taken from reference TRBV5-4 and TRBJ2-1, reads ETGVTQSPTHLIKTRGQQVTLRCSSQSGHNTVSWYQQALGQGPQFIFQYYREEENGRGNFPPRFSGLQFPNYSSELNVNALELDDSALYLCASSFRQGRNYNEQFFGPGTRLTVL.

This clone was observed once. This chain links TRBV5-5 with TRBJ2-7; D gene ambiguous. V gave up 0 bases and J gave up 0 bases, with 10 bases separating them. This CDR3 contains 15 residues. Germline V gene lookup returns CDR1 SGHKS and CDR2 YYEKEE (reference sequence). CDR3 protein: CASSLDVGSSYEQYF. CDR3 in DNA: TGTGCCAGCAGCTTGGATGTAGGAAGCTCCTACGAGCAGTACTTC.

V usage is TRBV23-1 and J usage is TRBJ1-1; D unclear. TRBV23-1 is given ORF status, its function remaining uncertain. CDR3 length: 12 residues. Trimming removed 11 bases from V and 1 base from J, with 11 bases in between. This CDR3 is CAVNQSNTEAFF. The CDR3 DNA follows: TGCGCCGTTAACCAATCGAACACTGAAGCTTTCTTT.

The genes are TRBV19 and TRBJ1-5, with D tentatively TRBD1 (6 bases). CDR1 and CDR2 from the germline V gene are LNHDA and SQIVND (reference sequence). This CDR3 is built from 15 residues. Trimming cost V 3 bases and J 3 bases, with 12 bases left between them. The CDR3 spells CASSIEGGANQPQHF. DNA of the CDR3: TGTGCCAGTAGTATCGAAGGGGGGGCCAATCAGCCCCAGCATTTT.

V gene TRBV2 combines with J gene TRBJ1-2; D gene uncertain. The length of the CDR3 is 15 residues. Germline V gives CDR1 SNHLY, CDR2 FYNNEI. V dropped 4 bases and J dropped 0 bases, with 12 bases sitting between them. The CDR3 protein is CASSVGGQTNYGYTF. The CDR3 nucleotides read TGTGCCAGCAGTGTTGGAGGGCAGACTAACTATGGCTACACCTTC.

This rearrangement joins TRBV6-1 to TRBJ2-1; perhaps TRBD1 as D (6 bases). This CDR3 region has 15 residues. Trimming left V 8 bases short and J 0 bases short, with 14 bases between. Germline-derived CDR1 and CDR2 are MNHNS and SASEGT. CDR3 in DNA: TGTGCCAGCGGGTCTACAGGGAACTCCTACAATGAGCAGTTCTTC. Amino acid sequence: CASGSTGNSYNEQFF.

The count of this clone is one. This chain joins TRBV30 and TRBJ2-3, with D perhaps TRBD1 (5 bases). V gave up 8 bases and J gave up 5 bases, with 14 bases separating them. Germline lookup yields CDR1 GTSNPN and CDR2 SVGIG (reference sequence). This CDR3 is 12 amino acids long. CDR3 in DNA: TGTGCCCGGAAGGGGATGGGAGATACGCAGTATTTT. Amino acid sequence: CARKGMGDTQYF.

This clone was picked up a small number of times. V gene TRBV30 combines with J gene TRBJ1-2, with TRBD1 matching over 12 bases. V lost 2 bases to trimming and J lost 8 bases; unmatched junction nucleotides: 18. Looked up from germline, CDR1 is GTSNPN and CDR2 is SVGIG (reference sequence). This CDR3 is built from 18 residues. The CDR3 bases are TGTGCCTGGAGTCCAACCGGGACAGGGGGCCTTATGGAGGAGGGCTACACCTTC. Translated, it gives CAWSPTGTGGLMEEGYTF.

V gene TRBV15 combines with J gene TRBJ1-3; D gene uncertain. Germline CDR1 and CDR2: LNHNV and YYDKDF (reference sequence). CDR3 length equals 12 residues. Trimming removed 0 bases at V and 14 bases at J, with 11 bases between. As DNA, the CDR3 is TGTGCCACCAGCAGAGAGCAAGGACCCGTATATTTT. Encoded protein: CATSREQGPVYF.

The chain combines TRBV6-6 with TRBJ1-5; no clear D. The germline V gene encodes CDR1 MNHNY and CDR2 SVGAGI (reference sequence). This CDR3 spans 14 amino acids. The V end lost 1 base, the J end lost 4 bases, and 8 bases lay between the germline ends. The CDR3 spells CASSYYRENQPQHF. CDR3 DNA sequence: TGTGCCAGCAGTTACTACCGGGAGAATCAGCCCCAGCATTTT.